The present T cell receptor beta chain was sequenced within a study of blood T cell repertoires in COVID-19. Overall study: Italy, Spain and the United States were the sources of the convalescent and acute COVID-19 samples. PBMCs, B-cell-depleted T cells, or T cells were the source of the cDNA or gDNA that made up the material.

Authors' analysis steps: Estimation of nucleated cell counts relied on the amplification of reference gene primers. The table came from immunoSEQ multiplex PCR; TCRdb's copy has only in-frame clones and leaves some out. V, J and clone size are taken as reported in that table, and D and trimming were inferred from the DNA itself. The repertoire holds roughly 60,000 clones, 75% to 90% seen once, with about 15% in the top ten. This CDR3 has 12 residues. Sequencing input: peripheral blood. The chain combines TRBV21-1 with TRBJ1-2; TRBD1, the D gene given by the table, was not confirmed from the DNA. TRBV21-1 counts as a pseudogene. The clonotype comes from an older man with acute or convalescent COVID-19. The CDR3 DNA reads TGTGCCAGCACCGGAAGGGGCTATGGCTACACCTTC. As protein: CASTGRGYGYTF.